This T cell receptor beta chain was documented in a study of identical twins. Broader study findings: Within twin pairs, the out-of-frame alpha sequences they shared showed excess low generation probability.

TCRdb passed the 5' RACE reads through MiXCR, listing each CDR3 protein once. In the table there are roughly 710,000 distinct CDR3 sequences, around 6% of which are singletons. Among all donors, each was a healthy Caucasian. CDR1 and CDR2 (germline): SGHRS, YFSETQ. V dropped 1 base and J dropped 0 bases, with 8 bases sitting between them. The CDR3 spans 15 residues. This clonotype showed up many times. Its antigen remains unknown. This clonotype was obtained from a man aged 18 to 29 in good health. Material: naive T cells sorted from blood. This chain connects TRBV5-1 to TRBJ2-1; D call uncertain. CDR3 loop: CASSLNPSSYNEQFF. CDR3 DNA: TGCGCCAGCAGCTTGAATCCTAGCTCCTACAATGAGCAGTTCTTC.